The 3 T cell receptor beta chains listed next were all sequenced from one sample in a study of T cell responses to AZD1222 COVID-19 vaccine. Sequenced by immunoSEQ multiplex PCR; TCRdb stores in-frame clones only, minus some. The data hold 140,000 to 150,000 clones, with about 92% observed a single time. The sequences come from peripheral blood, collected after recovery from COVID-19. Source of these receptors: an adult who had recovered from COVID-19.

V is TRBV28 and J is TRBJ1-5; no firm D call. Germline CDR1 is MDHEN and CDR2 is SYDVKM. This CDR3 has 13 amino acids. V lost 7 bases and J 5 bases, leaving 12 bases between the germline ends. In nucleotides, the CDR3 is TGTGCCAGCACCCTGACTGGGCATCAGCCCCAGCATTTT. Translated: CASTLTGHQPQHF.

The CDR3 DNA sequence: TGTGCCTGGAGTCCGGGACAGGGTAGCGGCTACACCTTC. Its protein is CAWSPGQGSGYTF. The chain couples TRBV30 to TRBJ1-2; 9 nucleotides agree with TRBD1. V lost 2 bases to trimming and J lost 8 bases; unmatched junction nucleotides: 6. Germline CDR1 is GTSNPN and CDR2 is SVGIG (reference sequence). CDR3 size: 13 residues.

The rearrangement joins TRBV5-1 to TRBJ2-1; D call uncertain. The CDR3 loop spans 15 amino acids. CDR1 is SGHRS and CDR2 is YFSETQ in the germline V gene. V was shortened by 0 bases and J by 5 bases, with 12 bases between the two germline ends. The CDR3 DNA reads as TGCGCCAGCAGCTTGGCCGTAGTCCCCAACAATGAGCAGTTCTTC. It translates to CASSLAVVPNNEQFF.